This is a list of T cell receptor beta chains from one sample in a study of response to subunit inactivated influenza vaccine. TCRdb fed the RT-PCR reads into MiXCR, producing one record per CDR3 protein. Of about 800,000 distinct CDR3 sequences in the sample, 21% were seen once. Sample: PBMCs from blood, taken approximately 5 days after vaccination. Every receptor here comes from a man aged 45-65 years who received an inactivated influenza vaccine. CDR3s include the opening cysteine and the closing phenylalanine or tryptophan. The order of the fields is clone size, J gene, D gene, V gene, CDR3 protein, CDR3 DNA. The D gene is left open where the match is weak. The size of a clone is reported for some rows only, either as once, few or many, or as a class for expanded clones.

few,TRBJ2-5,TRBD1,TRBV4-1,CASSHPTGETQYF,TGCGCCAGCAGCCACCCGACAGGGGAGACCCAGTACTTC
-,TRBJ1-2,-,TRBV4-3,CASSQEVAAPYGYTF,TGCGCCAGCAGCCAAGAGGTGGCAGCCCCTTATGGCTACACCTTC
few,TRBJ2-7,-,TRBV7-2,CASSLAQGTSDEQYF,TGTGCCAGCAGCTTAGCCCAGGGGACCAGCGACGAGCAGTACTTC
few,TRBJ1-1,-,TRBV5-5,CASGLGRNTEAFF,TGTGCCAGCGGCCTGGGCCGGAACACTGAAGCTTTCTTT
-,TRBJ2-3,-,TRBV28,CASKETGPDTQYF,TGTGCCAGCAAAGAAACAGGGCCAGATACGCAGTATTTT
few,TRBJ1-5,-,TRBV20-1,CSARKTVNQPQHF,TGCAGTGCTAGAAAGACAGTCAATCAGCCCCAGCATTTT
many,TRBJ1-1,TRBD1,TRBV9,CASSGPQGGAEAFF,TGTGCCAGCAGCGGACCACAGGGGGGGGCTGAAGCTTTCTTT
-,TRBJ2-3,-,TRBV20-1,CSAQTGDTQYF,TGCAGTGCCCAGACCGGAGATACGCAGTATTTT
many,TRBJ1-3,-,TRBV12-3/TRBV12-4,CASSLEGHGGNTIYF,TGTGCCAGCAGTTTGGAGGGTCATGGTGGAAACACCATATATTTT
-,TRBJ1-6,-,TRBV4-3,CASSQGSRVRNSPLHF,TGCGCCAGCAGCCAAGGGTCCCGGGTTCGCAATTCACCCCTCCACTTT
few,TRBJ2-2,-,TRBV9,CASSVIPEQAGELFF,TGTGCCAGCAGCGTGATCCCTGAGCAGGCCGGGGAGCTGTTTTTT
-,TRBJ1-2,TRBD1,TRBV7-9,CASSLSDRAYGYTF,TGTGCCAGCAGCTTGTCGGACAGGGCCTATGGCTACACCTTC
-,TRBJ2-1,TRBD1,TRBV27,CASTQGDGNEQFF,TGTGCCAGCACCCAGGGGGACGGCAATGAGCAGTTCTTC
few,TRBJ2-5,-,TRBV11-2,CASSLDLVSAQTQYF,TGTGCCAGCAGCTTAGATCTAGTTAGCGCTCAGACCCAGTACTTC
-,TRBJ2-1,-,TRBV4-2,CASSQEGTGGHNEQFF,TGTGCCAGCAGCCAAGAAGGGACTGGGGGTCACAATGAGCAGTTCTTC
-,TRBJ1-4,-,TRBV6-1,CASSSIDSLDEKLFF,TGTGCCAGCAGTAGCATCGACTCATTGGATGAAAAACTGTTTTTT
few,TRBJ2-2,TRBD1,TRBV12-3/TRBV12-4,CASSERDRGTGELFF,TGTGCCAGCAGTGAACGGGACAGGGGCACCGGGGAGCTGTTTTTT
-,TRBJ2-2,-,TRBV20-1,CSARDLQMGELFF,TGCAGTGCTAGAGATCTTCAAATGGGGGAGCTGTTTTTT
few,TRBJ2-6,TRBD1,TRBV12-3/TRBV12-4,CASRQTGGSGANVLTF,TGTGCCAGCAGGCAAACAGGGGGCTCTGGGGCCAACGTCCTGACTTTC
few,TRBJ2-3,-,TRBV5-1,CASKPPAGPGADTQYF,TGCGCCAGCAAACCCCCGGCAGGACCTGGGGCAGATACGCAGTATTTT
-,TRBJ1-6,TRBD1,TRBV10-3,CAISLGQDNSPLHF,TGTGCCATCAGTCTCGGACAGGATAATTCACCCCTCCACTTT
-,TRBJ1-1,TRBD1,TRBV12-3/TRBV12-4,CASRPGGITEAFF,TGTGCCAGCAGACCAGGGGGGATCACTGAAGCTTTCTTT
few,TRBJ2-7,-,TRBV29-1,CAVEGNNYEQYF,TGCGCAGTAGAGGGAAACAATTACGAGCAGTACTTC
-,TRBJ1-1,-,TRBV5-1,CASSFQGQNTEAFF,TGCGCCAGCAGCTTTCAGGGGCAGAACACTGAAGCTTTCTTT
-,TRBJ2-3,-,TRBV20-1,CSATRGGRVDTQYF,TGCAGTGCCACACGAGGGGGAAGAGTAGATACGCAGTATTTT
many,TRBJ2-3,-,TRBV20-1,CSANMGEYTDTQYF,TGCAGTGCAAATATGGGTGAATACACAGATACGCAGTATTTT
-,TRBJ2-7,TRBD2,TRBV5-1,CASSFLAASGEQYF,TGCGCCAGCAGCTTTCTAGCGGCCTCGGGCGAGCAGTACTTC
few,TRBJ1-5,-,TRBV2,CASSELGFSNQPQHF,TGTGCCAGCAGTGAGTTAGGATTTAGCAATCAGCCCCAGCATTTT
few,TRBJ1-1,-,TRBV20-1,CSARPSSLNTEAFF,TGCAGTGCTAGACCCAGCAGCTTAAACACTGAAGCTTTCTTT
-,TRBJ2-3,-,TRBV7-6,CASSDPTGQDTQYF,TGTGCCAGCAGCGATCCAACAGGGCAAGATACGCAGTATTTT
-,TRBJ2-7,-,TRBV6-6,CASSYEPYEQYF,TGTGCCAGCAGTTACGAGCCGTACGAGCAGTACTTC
many,TRBJ2-7,-,TRBV2,CASSVVGDEQYF,TGTGCCAGCAGCGTCGTTGGGGACGAGCAGTACTTC
-,TRBJ2-3,-,TRBV7-3,CASSRIGGDTQYF,TGTGCCAGCAGCAGAATCGGAGGGGATACGCAGTATTTT
once,TRBJ2-7,-,TRBV27,CASQSGWSEQYF,TGTGCCAGCCAGTCCGGGTGGAGCGAGCAGTACTTC
-,TRBJ1-6,-,TRBV5-1,CASSPFSGTGSPLHF,TGCGCCAGCAGCCCGTTCTCCGGGACGGGGTCACCCCTCCACTTT
few,TRBJ2-1,-,TRBV20-1,CSARVGGGEQFF,TGCAGTGCTAGAGTGGGTGGAGGGGAGCAGTTCTTC
few,TRBJ2-1,-,TRBV20-1,CSARDMSSYNEQFF,TGCAGTGCTAGGGATATGAGCTCCTACAATGAGCAGTTCTTC
-,TRBJ2-7,TRBD1,TRBV6-1,CASMRTGGSYEQYF,TGTGCCAGCATGCGGACAGGGGGTTCCTACGAGCAGTACTTC
few,TRBJ1-1,-,TRBV7-9,CASSPDGSTEAFF,TGTGCCAGCAGTCCAGATGGGAGCACTGAAGCTTTCTTT
few,TRBJ2-1,TRBD2,TRBV11-2,CASSSRGTGGIYNEQFF,TGTGCCAGCAGCTCTAGAGGTACGGGGGGTATATACAATGAGCAGTTCTTC
many,TRBJ2-1,-,TRBV7-2,CASSLQQYNEQFF,TGTGCCAGCAGCTTACAACAGTACAATGAGCAGTTCTTC
few,TRBJ1-6,TRBD1,TRBV20-1,CSARARGQGSYNSPLHF,TGCAGTGCTAGAGCCCGGGGACAGGGATCCTATAATTCACCCCTCCACTTT
few,TRBJ2-1,TRBD2,TRBV12-3/TRBV12-4,CASRSGGTYNEQFF,TGTGCCAGCAGGAGCGGGGGGACATACAATGAGCAGTTCTTC
few,TRBJ2-1,TRBD1,TRBV7-2,CASSFPPTGEMYNEQFF,TGTGCCAGCAGCTTTCCACCGACAGGGGAAATGTACAATGAGCAGTTCTTC
many,TRBJ2-7,-,TRBV12-3/TRBV12-4,CASSLGFGPYEQYF,TGTGCCAGCAGTTTAGGTTTCGGTCCCTACGAGCAGTACTTC
-,TRBJ1-6,TRBD1,TRBV30,CAWRIGQGANYNSPLHF,TGTGCCTGGAGGATTGGGCAGGGGGCTAACTATAATTCACCCCTCCACTTT
few,TRBJ2-5,-,TRBV11-2,CASSPTGTYPETQYF,TGTGCCAGCAGCCCGACGGGGACCTACCCAGAGACCCAGTACTTC
few,TRBJ2-1,TRBD2,TRBV7-2,CASSHRRLASGQFF,TGTGCCAGCAGCCACCGGCGACTAGCGTCAGGGCAGTTCTTC
-,TRBJ2-7,TRBD2,TRBV6-2/TRBV6-3,CASSKGGSSYEQYF,TGTGCCAGCAGTAAAGGCGGGAGCTCCTACGAGCAGTACTTC
-,TRBJ2-2,TRBD2,TRBV20-1,CSATPSGTYTGELFF,TGCAGTGCTACCCCTAGCGGGACTTACACCGGGGAGCTGTTTTTT
-,TRBJ2-1,-,TRBV11-2,CASDSGNEQFF,TGTGCCAGCGACTCGGGGAATGAGCAGTTCTTC
few,TRBJ2-1,-,TRBV11-2,CASSRVITQAQQIYNEQFF,TGTGCCAGCAGCCGAGTTATTACACAGGCACAGCAAATTTACAATGAGCAGTTCTTC
few,TRBJ2-5,TRBD1,TRBV20-1,CSARQGTAKETQYF,TGCAGTGCTAGACAAGGGACAGCTAAAGAGACCCAGTACTTC
-,TRBJ2-1,-,TRBV27,CASGISSYNEQFF,TGTGCCAGCGGTATTTCCTCCTACAATGAGCAGTTCTTC
-,TRBJ2-3,-,TRBV7-7,CASSLIEADTQYF,TGTGCCAGCAGCTTAATCGAGGCAGATACGCAGTATTTT
few,TRBJ2-3,TRBD2,TRBV9,CASSPRVAGPTDTQYF,TGTGCCAGCAGCCCCCGGGTAGCGGGCCCCACAGATACGCAGTATTTT
-,TRBJ2-3,-,TRBV7-2,CASSSRGWTDTQYF,TGTGCCAGCAGCTCCAGGGGATGGACAGATACGCAGTATTTT
-,TRBJ2-1,TRBD2,TRBV29-1,CSGAGAGNEQFF,TGCAGCGGCGCGGGAGCGGGGAATGAGCAGTTCTTC
many,TRBJ1-2,TRBD1,TRBV10-3,CAISDNRGTSHYGYTF,TGTGCCATCAGTGACAACAGGGGGACCTCCCACTATGGCTACACCTTC
many,TRBJ2-3,-,TRBV20-1,CSPQSAQGRSDTQYF,TGCAGTCCTCAGAGTGCACAGGGGAGGTCAGATACGCAGTATTTT